Given below is one T cell receptor beta chain in context. This entry is derived from a study of T cells in Graves' hyperthyroidism and ophthalmopathy. Germline V gene data show CDR1 as DFQATT and CDR2 as SNEGSKA (reference sequence). This CDR3 is 15 amino acids long. Unmatched junction bases numbered 16, after V lost 6 bases and J lost 7 bases. TCR beta CDR3 regions were amplified from RNA transcripts. TCR CDR3 regions were first amplified by RT-PCR with HTBI primers. TCRdb called the multiplex PCR reads again in MiXCR, with one record for every CDR3 protein. The table includes some 550,000 distinct CDR3 sequences, roughly 20% detected once.

This rearrangement joins TRBV20-1 to TRBJ2-5; 8 positions agree with TRBD2. The TCR originated in a man in his late teens or twenties with Graves' hyperthyroidism. Sequenced: blood. The CDR3 loop reads CSAIKLAEVQRTQYF. The CDR3 nucleotides are TGCAGTGCCATAAAACTAGCGGAGGTCCAGAGGACCCAGTACTTC.